Below are 10 T cell receptor beta chains sequenced from a single sample in a study of blood T cell repertoires in COVID-19. The assay was immunoSEQ multiplex PCR, and TCRdb's table has in-frame clones only and misses some. Among 150,000 to 200,000 clones, 86% were seen once, and the ten largest hold roughly 2.9%. Sequencing input: peripheral blood. These receptors all stem from a woman aged 25 to 39 with active or convalescent COVID-19.

The chain employs TRBV18 and TRBJ2-2, with 11 bases fitting TRBD2. The CDR3 totals 18 residues. V was clipped by 4 bases and J by 5 bases; unmatched bases: 12. Germline V lookup: CDR1 KGHSH, CDR2 LQKENI. The CDR3 DNA reads as TGTGCCAGCTCACAAACCCAACTAGCGGGAGTGGATACCGGGGAGCTGTTTTTT. Its protein product is CASSQTQLAGVDTGELFF.

V usage is TRBV19 and J usage is TRBJ1-2, with 8 bases aligning to TRBD1. The CDR3 has 14 amino acids. The trim removed 7 bases at V and 5 bases at J, leaving 9 bases unmatched. CDR1 is LNHDA, CDR2 SQIVND, per germline (reference sequence). CDR3 residues: CASTRVQGAYGYTF. As DNA, the CDR3 is TGTGCCAGTACCCGAGTCCAGGGGGCTTATGGCTACACCTTC.

This clone has just a few counts. The rearrangement joins TRBV19 to TRBJ1-1; D call uncertain. Germline assignment: CDR1 LNHDA and CDR2 SQIVND (reference sequence). V was cut by 7 bases and J by 4 bases, with 13 bases left in between. This CDR3 has 13 amino acids. CDR3 amino acids: CASISLLTTEAFF. The CDR3 nucleotides read TGTGCCAGTATTAGTCTCCTTACCACTGAAGCTTTCTTT.

CDR3 region: CAVDSRQGTGTQYF. The CDR3 DNA is TGTGCCGTCGATTCTCGACAGGGGACCGGGACCCAGTACTTC. V and J are TRBV24-1 and TRBJ2-5, with TRBD1 identical over 8 bases. V was clipped by 12 bases and J by 7 bases; unmatched bases: 15. This CDR3 has 14 residues. The V gene's germline CDR1 is KGHDR and CDR2 SFDVKD.

The chain is built from TRBV5-1 and TRBJ2-4, with D possibly matching TRBD1 (5 bases). V was shortened by 4 bases and J by 1 base, with 18 bases between the two germline ends. Germline lookup yields CDR1 SGHRS and CDR2 YFSETQ. CDR3 length: 17 amino acids. DNA of the CDR3: TGCGCCAGCAGCCGTACCGGAGCAGGGAAGGCCAAAAACATTCAGTACTTC. This encodes CASSRTGAGKAKNIQYF.

The chain employs TRBV4-1 and TRBJ2-3, with D perhaps matching TRBD2 (6 bases). Per the germline V gene, CDR1 is MGHRA and CDR2 is YSYEKL. The ends were cut back, 3 bases at V and 2 bases at J, with 15 bases in the middle. This CDR3 has 16 amino acids. The CDR3 is CASSQNRDSNTDTQYF. Here the CDR3 DNA reads TGCGCCAGCAGCCAGAACCGGGACTCCAACACAGATACGCAGTATTTT.

This rearrangement joins TRBV28 to TRBJ1-5, with TRBD1 identical over 8 bases. The trim removed 8 bases at V and 5 bases at J, leaving 11 bases unmatched. CDR3 length: 15 amino acids. The germline gives CDR1 MDHEN, CDR2 SYDVKM. The CDR3: CASASYGQGHQPQHF. CDR3 bases: TGTGCCAGCGCCTCGTATGGACAGGGTCATCAGCCCCAGCATTTT.

The chain recombines TRBV6-5 with TRBJ2-2, with D perhaps matching TRBD1 (5 bases). CDR1 is MNHEY and CDR2 is SVGAGI in the germline V gene. The V end was cut by 6 bases, the J end by 1 base, with 12 bases between. CDR3 length equals 15 residues. Here the CDR3 reads CASRATEMNTGELFF. CDR3 in DNA: TGTGCCAGCAGGGCGACAGAAATGAACACCGGGGAGCTGTTTTTT.

The genes are TRBV6-6 and TRBJ1-4; D is unresolved. V dropped 8 bases and J dropped 5 bases, with 21 bases sitting between them. The CDR3 is 16 amino acids. CDR1 and CDR2 from the germline V gene are MNHNY and SVGAGI (reference sequence). The CDR3 loop reads CASRGFGRGKNEKLFF. DNA for the CDR3: TGTGCCAGCCGAGGGTTTGGGAGAGGGAAGAATGAAAAACTGTTTTTT.

The CDR3 region is CAIRKQGGEKLFF. DNA for the CDR3: TGTGCCATCAGGAAACAGGGTGGTGAAAAACTGTTTTTT. This chain joins TRBV10-3 and TRBJ1-4; maybe TRBD1 (6 bases). CDR1 ENHRY and CDR2 SYGVKD come from the germline V gene. V was clipped by 6 bases and J by 7 bases, with 12 bases between them. The CDR3 extends over 13 amino acids.